What follows are 4 T cell receptor beta chains derived from one specimen sequenced in a study of TIL therapy for anti-PD-1-resistant metastatic lung cancer. The libraries were made with immunoSEQ v3. The repertoire was sequenced with immunoSEQ multiplex PCR; TCRdb's copy has only in-frame clones and lacks some. The table has roughly 50,000 clones, about two thirds seen once. The time point was: pre-treatment sample, taken before nivolumab and TIL therapy. Pleural nodules or supraclavicular lymph nodes made up most of the excised metastases sampled. The sequenced sample was tumor tissue, obtained at baseline. The receptor set was obtained from a person aged 25-79 years with non-small cell lung cancer.

This clone was counted between two and nine times. The rearrangement uses TRBV18 and TRBJ1-5; D ambiguous. Trimming shortened V by 4 bases and J by 4 bases, and 5 bases separated the two germline ends. This CDR3 has 12 residues. The germline CDR1 and CDR2 sequences are KGHSH and LQKENI. The CDR3 DNA is TGTGCCAGCTCACAAGGGAATCAGCCCCAGCATTTT. Its protein is CASSQGNQPQHF. Drawing the rest from reference TRBV18 and TRBJ1-5, the complete variable domain is NAGVMQNPRHLVRRRGQEARLRCSPMKGHSHVYWYRQLPEEGLKFMVYLQKENIIDESGMPKERFSAEFPKEGPSILRIQQVVRGDSAAYFCASSQGNQPQHFGDGTRLSIL.

V usage is TRBV29-1 and J usage is TRBJ2-3; no definite D call. Per the germline V gene, CDR1 is SQVTM and CDR2 is ANQGSEA. CDR3 length equals 13 residues. Trimming removed 6 bases from V and 6 bases from J, with 16 bases in between. The CDR3 here is CSVALSEGDTQYF. The CDR3 nucleotides are TGCAGCGTAGCGCTCAGCGAAGGGGATACGCAGTATTTT.

The rearrangement joins TRBV11-2 to TRBJ2-1; 16 bases map to TRBD2. After removal of 5 bases from V and 9 bases from J, the junction contained 13 bases not matched to a gene. This CDR3 comprises 18 residues. Germline V gene data show CDR1 as SGHAT and CDR2 as FQNNGV. CDR3 DNA: TGTGCCAGCAGCATGGGCCCCGGGACTAGCGGGGGGGCAGGTGAGCAGTTCTTC. Residues: CASSMGPGTSGGAGEQFF.

This clone was picked up a small number of times. The chain is built from TRBV14 and TRBJ1-1, with 7 positions matching TRBD1. This CDR3 comprises 15 residues. J lost 5 bases, V lost 3 bases, and 9 bases had no gene match. CDR1 SGHDN and CDR2 FVKESK come from the germline V gene. The CDR3 DNA reads as TGTGCCAGCAGCCAGATGACAGGGTCATTTACTGAAGCTTTCTTT. Amino acids: CASSQMTGSFTEAFF.